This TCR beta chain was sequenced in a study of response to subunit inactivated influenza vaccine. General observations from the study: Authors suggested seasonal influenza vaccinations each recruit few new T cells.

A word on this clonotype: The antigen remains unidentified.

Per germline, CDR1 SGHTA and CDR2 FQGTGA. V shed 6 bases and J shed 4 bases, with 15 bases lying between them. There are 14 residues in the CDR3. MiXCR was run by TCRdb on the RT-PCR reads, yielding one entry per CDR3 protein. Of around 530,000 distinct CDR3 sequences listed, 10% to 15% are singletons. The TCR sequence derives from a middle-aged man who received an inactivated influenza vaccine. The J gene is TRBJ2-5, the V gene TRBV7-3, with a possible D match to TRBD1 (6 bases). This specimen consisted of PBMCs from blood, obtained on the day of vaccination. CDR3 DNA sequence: TGTGCCAGCAGTCCGAACACAGGGAGAGAGACCCAGTACTTC. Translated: CASSPNTGRETQYF. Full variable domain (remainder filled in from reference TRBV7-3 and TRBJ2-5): GAGVSQTPSNKVTEKGKYVELRCDPISGHTALYWYRQSLGQGPEFLIYFQGTGAADDSGLPNDRFFAVRPEGSVSTLKIQRTERGDSAVYLCASSPNTGRETQYFGPGTRLLVL.